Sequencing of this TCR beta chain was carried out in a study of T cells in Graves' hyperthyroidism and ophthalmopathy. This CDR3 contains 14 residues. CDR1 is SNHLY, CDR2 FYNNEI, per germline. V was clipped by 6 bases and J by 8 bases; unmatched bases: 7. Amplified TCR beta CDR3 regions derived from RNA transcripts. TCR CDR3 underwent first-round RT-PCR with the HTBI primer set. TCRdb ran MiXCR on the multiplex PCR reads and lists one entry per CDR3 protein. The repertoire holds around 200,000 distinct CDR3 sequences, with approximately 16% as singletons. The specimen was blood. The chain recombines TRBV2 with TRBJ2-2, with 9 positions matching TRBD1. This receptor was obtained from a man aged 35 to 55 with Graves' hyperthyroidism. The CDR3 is CASSGTGSSGELFF. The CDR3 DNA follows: TGTGCCAGCAGCGGGACAGGGTCATCGGGGGAGCTGTTTTTT.